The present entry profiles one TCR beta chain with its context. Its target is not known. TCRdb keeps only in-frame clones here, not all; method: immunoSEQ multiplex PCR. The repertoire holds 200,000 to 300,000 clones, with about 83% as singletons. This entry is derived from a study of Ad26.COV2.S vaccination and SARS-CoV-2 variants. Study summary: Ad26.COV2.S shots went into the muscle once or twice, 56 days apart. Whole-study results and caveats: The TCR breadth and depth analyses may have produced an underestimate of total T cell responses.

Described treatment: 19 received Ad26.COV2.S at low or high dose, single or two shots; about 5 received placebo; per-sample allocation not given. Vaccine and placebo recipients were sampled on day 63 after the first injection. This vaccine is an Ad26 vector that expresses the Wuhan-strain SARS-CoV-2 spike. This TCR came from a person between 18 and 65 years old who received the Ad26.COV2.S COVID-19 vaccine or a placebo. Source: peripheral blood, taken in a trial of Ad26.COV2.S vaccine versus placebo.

The CDR3 reads CASSITGTANTEAFF. CDR3 sequence (DNA): TGTGCCAGTAGTATCACCGGGACAGCCAACACTGAAGCTTTCTTT. The chain joins TRBV19 to TRBJ1-1; 7 bases match TRBD1. Germline loops: CDR1 LNHDA, CDR2 SQIVND (reference sequence). J lost 2 bases, V lost 3 bases, and 6 bases had no gene match. This CDR3 is built from 15 residues. Based on the CDR3 plus reference TRBV19 and TRBJ1-1, the full variable domain is DGGITQSPKYLFRKEGQNVTLSCEQNLNHDAMYWYRQDPGQGLRLIYYSQIVNDFQKGDIAEGYSVSREKKESFPLTVTSAQKNPTAFYLCASSITGTANTEAFFGQGTRLTVV.